These 16 T cell receptor beta chains originate from one sample sequenced in a study of blood T cells in healthy people across ages. Next came a second PCR, run for about 7 to 12 cycles, which used a sample-barcoded 5' primer along with a J-beta primer mix. TCRdb re-analysed the 5' RACE reads in MiXCR, keeping a single row per CDR3 protein. The repertoire holds 550,000 to 600,000 distinct CDR3 sequences, 25% to 30% seen once, with about a fifth in the top ten. The source material was blood. The origin of the receptors is a woman aged 70 to 79 in good health.

V usage is TRBV6-2 or TRBV6-3 and J usage is TRBJ1-2, with TRBD1 identical over 7 bases. The CDR3 loop spans 19 amino acids. V shed 1 base and J 2 bases; nucleotides not matched to a gene: 16. Germline CDR1 and CDR2: MNHEY and SVGEGT. Here the CDR3 DNA reads TGTGCCAGCAGTTACTTGTTTCGAGACAGGGCCCCCCGGAACTATGGCTACACCTTC. Protein product: CASSYLFRDRAPRNYGYTF.

The V gene is TRBV9, the J gene TRBJ2-5, with 7 bases that match TRBD2. With 1 base clipped from V and 0 bases from J, the junction kept 6 bases outside the gene matches. CDR3 length: 16 amino acids. Germline loops: CDR1 SGDLS, CDR2 YYNGEE. The CDR3 is CASSVWEGSYQETQYF. CDR3 bases: TGTGCCAGCAGCGTATGGGAGGGGAGCTACCAAGAGACCCAGTACTTC.

The rearrangement joins TRBV20-1 to TRBJ2-4, with 7 bases fitting TRBD1. The germline gives CDR1 DFQATT, CDR2 SNEGSKA (reference sequence). The V segment lost 6 bases and the J segment 3 bases; nucleotides outside the gene matches: 8. The CDR3 totals 14 residues. The CDR3 sequence is CSARTGDYKNIQYF. DNA of the CDR3: TGCAGTGCCCGGACAGGAGACTACAAAAACATTCAGTACTTC.

The rearrangement uses TRBV3-1 and TRBJ1-1; a weak D match, TRBD1 (5 bases). This CDR3 contains 16 residues. Trimming cost V 4 bases and J 2 bases, with 17 bases left between them. Germline V CDR1 and CDR2: LGHDT, YNNKEL (reference sequence). The DNA of the CDR3 is TGTGCCAGCAGCCCCCCTGGGACGGGACTCAACACTGAAGCTTTCTTT. Its translation is CASSPPGTGLNTEAFF.

The rearrangement uses TRBV7-6 and TRBJ2-1; D remains ambiguous. There are 14 residues in the CDR3. Germline CDR1 and CDR2: SGHVS and FNYEAQ. V lost 1 base and J lost 7, with 11 bases in between. The CDR3, as DNA: TGTGCCAGCAGCTTAGGGGAACTGCCAAATGAGCAGTTCTTC. Its protein is CASSLGELPNEQFF.

J is TRBJ2-3 and V is TRBV6-6; D might be TRBD1 or TRBD2, each matching 6 bases. The CDR3 is made up of 12 amino acids. Germline V gene lookup returns CDR1 MNHNY and CDR2 SVGAGI (reference sequence). Trimming stripped 7 bases from V and 6 bases from J, with 11 bases between. The CDR3 DNA reads TGTGCCAGCAACCAAGGGGGGGATACGCAGTATTTT. This codes for CASNQGGDTQYF.

This clonotype was seen ten or more times. This chain joins TRBV7-2 and TRBJ2-7; D is perhaps TRBD1 (6 bases). Trimming took 0 bases from V and 3 from J, leaving 9 bases between them. Germline assignment: CDR1 SGHTA and CDR2 FQGNSA. CDR3 size: 14 residues. The CDR3: CASSLARGRYEQYF. In DNA, the CDR3 is TGTGCCAGCAGCTTAGCCAGGGGACGCTACGAGCAGTACTTC.

The rearrangement joins TRBV2 to TRBJ1-2; D call uncertain. The CDR3 spans 15 residues. Germline CDR1 and CDR2: SNHLY and FYNNEI. Deletions cut 7 bases from V and 2 bases from J, with 17 bases between. The CDR3, as DNA: TGTGCCAGCACCCAAGCGGGTACGGACAACTATGGCTACACCTTC. Translation gives CASTQAGTDNYGYTF.

The rearrangement joins TRBV6-6 to TRBJ2-3; weak D call: TRBD1 (5 bases). The CDR3 loop spans 13 amino acids. Between the trimmed V and J ends, which lost 6 bases and 0 bases, there was a span of 7 bases. From germline, CDR1 is MNHNY and CDR2 SVGAGI (reference sequence). Here the CDR3 DNA reads TGTGCCAGCAGACAGGAGAGCACAGATACGCAGTATTTT. Translated, it gives CASRQESTDTQYF.

V gene TRBV18 combines with J gene TRBJ2-5; TRBD1 matches 11 bases. Trimming at V came to 2 bases and at J to 1 base, leaving 6 bases not matched to a gene. Germline loops: CDR1 KGHSH, CDR2 LQKENI. The CDR3 runs to 17 residues. This chain's CDR3 is CASSPGPGQGVQETQYF. CDR3 nucleotide sequence: TGTGCCAGCTCACCAGGGCCGGGACAGGGGGTCCAAGAGACCCAGTACTTC.

This clonotype was counted a few times. The chain combines TRBV7-9 with TRBJ2-5, with D maybe TRBD2 (6 bases). The CDR3 consists of 16 residues. Trimming removed 5 bases at V and 4 bases at J, with 20 bases between. Germline-derived CDR1 and CDR2 are SEHNR and FQNEAQ (reference sequence). The CDR3 reads CASSLRDAGFRETQYF. The CDR3 bases are TGTGCCAGCAGCCTTAGAGATGCGGGGTTCCGAGAGACCCAGTACTTC.

This clonotype was counted between two and nine times. The V gene is TRBV5-1, the J gene TRBJ2-5; 11 positions match TRBD2. The end of the DNA is better explained by TRBJ2-1, so the J call may be wrong. The CDR3 loop spans 19 amino acids. Germline CDR1 reads SGHRS; CDR2 reads YFSETQ. CDR3 DNA: TGCGCCAGCAGCTTGACGACAATTAATAGCGGGGGGGCCGGAGATGAGCAGTTCTTC. Residues: CASSLTTINSGGAGDEQFF.

This clonotype came up a few times. The chain employs TRBV24-1 and TRBJ2-1; D not certain. With 5 bases removed from V and 4 bases from J, the gap between germline ends came to 8 bases. The CDR3 is made up of 13 amino acids. CDR1 and CDR2 from the germline V gene are KGHDR and SFDVKD. In nucleotides, the CDR3 is TGTGCCACCAGTGGTGACAAGTACAATGAGCAGTTCTTC. Its translation: CATSGDKYNEQFF.

This clonotype has a handful of counts. CDR3 sequence reads: CASSFGSDRGVGYTF. CDR3 DNA: TGTGCCAGCAGCTTCGGGTCGGACAGGGGAGTTGGCTACACCTTC. The chain uses TRBV11-2 and TRBJ1-2; 9 positions agree with TRBD1. The CDR3 has 15 amino acids. The J segment lost 7 bases and the V segment lost 3 bases, leaving 9 bases of the junction unmatched. Germline V gene data show CDR1 as SGHAT and CDR2 as FQNNGV. The whole variable domain, remainder taken from reference TRBV11-2 and TRBJ1-2, is EAGVAQSPRYKIIEKRQSVAFWCNPISGHATLYWYQQILGQGPKLLIQFQNNGVVDDSQLPKDRFSAERLKGVDSTLKIQPAKLEDSAVYLCASSFGSDRGVGYTFGSGTRLTVV.

J is TRBJ1-2 and V is TRBV20-1; unclear D gene. The CDR3 runs 13 residues. CDR1 is DFQATT and CDR2 is SNEGSKA in the germline V gene (reference sequence). Trimming stripped 7 bases from V and 2 bases from J, with 14 bases between. The CDR3 coding sequence is TGCAGTGTAGTTGAAGGTTCAAACTATGGCTACACCTTC. Translating gives CSVVEGSNYGYTF.

This chain connects TRBV18 to TRBJ2-2; 8 positions match TRBD2. Germline lookup yields CDR1 KGHSH and CDR2 LQKENI. J was trimmed by 4 bases and V by 1 base; bases with no gene match: 5. The CDR3 loop spans 16 amino acids. CDR3 coding DNA: TGTGCCAGCTCACCACGTGGAGCGGGGGTCACCGGGGAGCTGTTTTTT. Protein: CASSPRGAGVTGELFF.